This T cell receptor beta chain was identified during a study of neurological immune-mediated disorders. Study-level results: Falling below healthy controls, multiple sclerosis showed the least TCR clonal expansion, while HTLV-1-associated myelopathy showed the most.

The junction had 7 bases not matched to a gene; V was cut back by 10 bases and J by 1 base. CDR3 size: 14 residues. In germline, CDR1 is MNHEY, CDR2 SVGEGT. This clonotype has a count of ten or more. What it recognizes is unknown. Documented time point: technical triplicate 3. PBMCs stored at -80 C, numbering 2 million, were the origin of the unsorted libraries. A 10-nucleotide random UMI tagged transcripts in template-switch 5'RACE cDNA synthesis. MiXCR, applied by TCRdb to the 5' RACE reads, yields one record per CDR3 protein. The sample lists about 42,000 distinct CDR3 sequences, about 22% occurring once.

This rearrangement joins TRBV6-2 or TRBV6-3 to TRBJ2-5; 9 nucleotides agree with TRBD1. The sequence derives from a man aged 55 to 69 with HTLV-1-associated myelopathy (HAM/TSP). Specimen: PBMCs. The CDR3 region has the DNA TGTGCCATTCGACAGGGGGGAGTCCAAGAGACCCAGTACTTC. Its protein is CAIRQGGVQETQYF.